One sample yielded the 26 T cell receptor beta chains listed below, sequenced in a study of cytomegalovirus exposure and HLA in healthy donors. This PCR relied on a set of 60 Vbeta primers and 13 Jbeta primers. The table came from immunoSEQ multiplex PCR; TCRdb's copy has only in-frame clones and leaves some out. The sample includes approximately 190,000 clones, approximately 78% seen only once; the top ten take 6% to 8%. Sequenced input: PBMCs. The receptors derive from a woman between 45 and 65 years old in good health and CMV-seropositive.

V is TRBV11-2 and J is TRBJ2-7; 7 nucleotides match TRBD2. Germline V gives CDR1 SGHAT, CDR2 FQNNGV. This CDR3 comprises 16 residues. Trimming removed 0 bases from V and 3 bases from J; junction bases left unmatched: 8. The CDR3 region has the DNA TGTGCCAGCAGCTTAGATCCGGGGGTAGCGGGCTACGAGCAGTACTTC. Amino acid sequence: CASSLDPGVAGYEQYF.

The chain employs TRBV9 and TRBJ2-3; tentatively, D is TRBD2 (5 bases). Per the germline V gene, CDR1 is SGDLS and CDR2 is YYNGEE. V lost 3 bases to trimming and J lost 15 bases, with 29 bases between them. This CDR3 is built from 16 residues. The CDR3 nucleotides read TGTGCCAGCAGCGCCCGTTCGGGGTCCTCGGATGCGAGGTGCTATTTT. It specifies CASSARSGSSDARCYF.

In its sample, this clone was seen once. V usage is TRBV5-6 and J usage is TRBJ2-7; TRBD1 might be the D (6 bases). This CDR3 comprises 13 residues. Trimming removed 5 bases at V and 5 bases at J, with 14 bases between. Germline V lookup: CDR1 SGHDT, CDR2 YYEEEE. In nucleotides, the CDR3 is TGTGCCAGCAGGCGGACAGCGTCCCACGAGCAGTACTTC. Its translation: CASRRTASHEQYF.

The chain is built from TRBV7-2 and TRBJ1-5; D remains ambiguous. Trimming left V 1 base short and J 10 bases short, with 11 bases between. The CDR3 runs to 13 residues. Germline assignment: CDR1 SGHTA and CDR2 FQGNSA. In DNA, the CDR3 is TGTGCCAGCAGCTTAGGGGCCTCCCGTCCCCAGCATTTT. Protein sequence: CASSLGASRPQHF.

As DNA, the CDR3 is TGTGCCAGCAGCTTACCGGACACCACCGGGGAGCTGTTTTTT. Translated, it gives CASSLPDTTGELFF. The chain joins TRBV7-9 to TRBJ2-2, with a possible D match to TRBD1 (5 bases). The germline V gene encodes CDR1 SEHNR and CDR2 FQNEAQ (reference sequence). Trimming took off 2 bases at V and 4 bases at J, with 8 bases between the two ends. CDR3 size: 14 residues.

V usage is TRBV5-4 and J usage is TRBJ2-7; 10 nucleotides match TRBD1. CDR1 and CDR2 (germline): SGHNT, YYREEE (reference sequence). The CDR3 is made up of 15 amino acids. With 0 bases clipped from V and 1 base from J, the junction kept 1 base outside the gene matches. The CDR3 protein is CASSLEGQGSYEQYF. The CDR3 bases are TGTGCCAGCAGCTTGGAGGGACAGGGGTCCTACGAGCAGTACTTC.

The chain has TRBV9 and TRBJ1-1, with 7 bases lining up with TRBD1. The CDR3 is 14 residues long. V was clipped by 0 bases and J by 7 bases; unmatched bases: 6. Per the germline V gene, CDR1 is SGDLS and CDR2 is YYNGEE. The CDR3 loop is CASSVDGTDIEAFF. In nucleotides, the CDR3 is TGTGCCAGCAGCGTAGATGGGACAGATATTGAAGCTTTCTTT. Full variable domain (outside the CDR3, taken from reference TRBV9 and TRBJ1-1): DSGVTQTPKHLITATGQRVTLRCSPRSGDLSVYWYQQSLDQGLQFLIQYYNGEERAKGNILERFSAQQFPDLHSELNLSSLELGDSALYFCASSVDGTDIEAFFGQGTRLTVV.

This chain uses TRBV15 with TRBJ2-7; D might be TRBD1 (6 bases). The CDR3 spans 15 residues. From germline, CDR1 is LNHNV and CDR2 YYDKDF (reference sequence). V lost 2 bases and J lost 7, with 18 bases in between. CDR3 nucleotide sequence: TGTGCCACCAGCAGAACGAAGGGGGTAACGGGGGAGCAGTACTTC. Translated: CATSRTKGVTGEQYF.

The V call is TRBV4-3, the J call TRBJ1-1; D is ambiguous. V lost 0 bases and J lost 9, with 11 bases in between. Germline V lookup: CDR1 LGHNA, CDR2 YSLEER. The CDR3 sequence is 13 residues long. For the CDR3, the DNA is TGCGCCAGCAGCCAAGATACAATCATGCAAGCTTTCTTT. It specifies CASSQDTIMQAFF.

The V gene is TRBV14, the J gene TRBJ1-3; D not resolved. The CDR3 loop spans 14 amino acids. The germline V gene has CDR1 SGHDN and CDR2 FVKESK. The V end was cut by 4 bases, the J end by 11 bases, with 18 bases between. The CDR3 spells CASSPLGGTKAIYF. CDR3 sequence (DNA): TGTGCCAGCAGCCCCCTAGGAGGAACAAAGGCCATATATTTT. The full variable domain, completed using reference TRBV14 and TRBJ1-3, is EAGVTQFPSHSVIEKGQTVTLRCDPISGHDNLYWYRRVMGKEIKFLLHFVKESKQDESGMPNNRFLAERTGGTYSTLKVQPAELEDSGVYFCASSPLGGTKAIYFGEGSWLTVV.

Of note for this clone: Germline and junction disagree at one end, which may indicate a read error. The chain links TRBV5-6 to TRBJ2-4, with 7 nucleotides matching TRBD1. The germline gives CDR1 SGHDT, CDR2 YYEEEE. The CDR3 loop spans 13 amino acids. The CDR3: CASAGQEENSQYF. As DNA, the CDR3 is TGTGCCAGCGCCGGACAGGAGGAAAACAGTCAGTACTTC.

This chain connects TRBV19 to TRBJ1-3, with TRBD1 as a possible D gene (6 bases). Trimming removed 4 bases from V and 0 bases from J, with 19 bases in between. The CDR3 is 18 residues long. Germline lookup yields CDR1 LNHDA and CDR2 SQIVND (reference sequence). CDR3 sequence reads: CASSTPKGEGPSGNTIYF. CDR3 bases: TGTGCCAGTAGTACCCCAAAGGGGGAGGGTCCCTCTGGAAACACCATATATTTT.

The chain combines TRBV7-6 with TRBJ2-3; TRBD2 aligns across 7 bases. Per the germline V gene, CDR1 is SGHVS and CDR2 is FNYEAQ. V trimming: 5 bases; J trimming: 6 bases; junction bases outside the gene matches: 8. CDR3 length: 14 residues. The CDR3 reads CASSPRLAGDTQYF. CDR3 nucleotides: TGTGCCAGCAGCCCGAGACTAGCCGGGGATACGCAGTATTTT.

The chain couples TRBV11-2 to TRBJ1-1, with 8 positions matching TRBD1. V trimming: 5 bases; J trimming: 1 base; junction bases outside the gene matches: 3. This CDR3 region has 14 residues. Germline CDR1 and CDR2: SGHAT and FQNNGV. CDR3 in amino acids: CASSRQGTNTEAFF. CDR3 bases: TGTGCCAGCAGCCGACAGGGGACGAACACTGAAGCTTTCTTT. The full variable domain, in which reference TRBV11-2 and TRBJ1-1 provide the parts outside the CDR3, is EAGVAQSPRYKIIEKRQSVAFWCNPISGHATLYWYQQILGQGPKLLIQFQNNGVVDDSQLPKDRFSAERLKGVDSTLKIQPAKLEDSAVYLCASSRQGTNTEAFFGQGTRLTVV.

The chain has TRBV4-1 and TRBJ2-7; maybe TRBD2 (6 bases). V was trimmed by 1 base and J by 4 bases, leaving 8 bases between them. Germline V CDR1 and CDR2: MGHRA, YSYEKL. The CDR3 runs 13 residues. CDR3 protein: CASSQVGGYEQYF. CDR3 DNA sequence: TGCGCCAGCAGCCAAGTGGGGGGATACGAGCAGTACTTC.

This chain connects TRBV11-3 to TRBJ2-3; 7 bases are a match to TRBD1. CDR1 is SGHNT and CDR2 is YENEEA in the germline V gene. The CDR3 loop spans 15 amino acids. The V gene end was trimmed by 5 bases and the J gene end by 0 bases; junction bases not matched to a gene: 5. CDR3 sequence reads: CASSPRTGSTDTQYF. DNA of the CDR3: TGTGCCAGCAGCCCCAGGACAGGTAGCACAGATACGCAGTATTTT.

V is TRBV5-6 and J is TRBJ2-1, with D tentatively TRBD2 (5 bases). The V gene lost 2 bases and the J gene lost 8 bases, with 17 bases spanning the gap. Looked up from germline, CDR1 is SGHDT and CDR2 is YYEEEE. This CDR3 contains 15 residues. This CDR3 is CASSFWLANGDEQFF. CDR3 bases: TGTGCCAGCAGCTTCTGGCTAGCAAACGGCGATGAGCAGTTCTTC.

V and J are TRBV4-1 and TRBJ2-3; unclear D gene. This CDR3 contains 17 residues. V was clipped by 0 bases and J by 6 bases, with 19 bases between them. CDR1 is MGHRA, CDR2 YSYEKL, per germline. The CDR3 protein is CASSQDTKATSRDTQYF. The CDR3 DNA reads as TGCGCCAGCAGCCAAGATACGAAAGCAACCTCCCGGGATACGCAGTATTTT.

Written as DNA, the CDR3 is TGTGCCTGGAGCGGGACTAGCGCGAGTTCGTATACGCAGTATTTT. This encodes CAWSGTSASSYTQYF. The V gene is TRBV30, the J gene TRBJ2-3; TRBD2 matches 10 bases. There are 15 residues in the CDR3. Trimming removed 3 bases from V and 7 bases from J; junction bases left unmatched: 10. Per the germline V gene, CDR1 is GTSNPN and CDR2 is SVGIG (reference sequence).

This clone was seen more than once but under ten times. J is TRBJ2-5 and V is TRBV27, with D possibly TRBD2 on 5 matching bases. V lost 7 bases to trimming and J lost 4 bases, with 13 bases between them. Germline CDR1 is MNHEY and CDR2 is SMNVEV (reference sequence). The CDR3 loop spans 13 amino acids. The CDR3 sequence is CASMPRTGETQYF. CDR3 bases: TGTGCCAGCATGCCGAGGACTGGAGAGACCCAGTACTTC.

The V and J genes are TRBV6-5 and TRBJ2-5; D may be TRBD1 (5 bases). The CDR3 runs 16 residues. CDR1 is MNHEY and CDR2 is SVGAGI in the germline V gene. V shed 0 bases and J shed 2 bases, with 13 bases lying between them. For the CDR3, the DNA is TGTGCCAGCAGTTACTCGAGGCAGGGTAAACAAGAGACCCAGTACTTC. Residues: CASSYSRQGKQETQYF.

V is TRBV10-1 and J is TRBJ2-7; 7 bases agree with TRBD2. The V and J ends lost 7 bases and 5 bases, in that order; junction bases with no gene match: 14. The CDR3 spans 15 residues. Germline loops: CDR1 WNHNN, CDR2 SYGVQD (reference sequence). CDR3 nucleotides: TGCGCCAGCAATTCGGCGGGAGCTGGACCTGACGAGCAGTACTTC. Translating gives CASNSAGAGPDEQYF.

This chain uses TRBV10-1 with TRBJ2-7; TRBD2 aligns across 7 bases. The CDR3 is 13 residues long. V dropped 3 bases and J dropped 5; count of bases not matched to a gene: 4. Germline assignment: CDR1 WNHNN and CDR2 SYGVQD (reference sequence). CDR3 DNA: TGCGCCAGCAGTGATGGGAGGGGTGACGAGCAGTACTTC. It specifies CASSDGRGDEQYF.

The rearrangement links TRBV19 to TRBJ2-2, with 8 bases fitting TRBD1. Germline V gene data show CDR1 as LNHDA and CDR2 as SQIVND (reference sequence). V was clipped by 3 bases and J by 6 bases; unmatched bases: 6. This CDR3 is 15 amino acids long. For the CDR3, the DNA is TGTGCCAGTAGTATGGACAGGGTTTTAGCCGGGGAGCTGTTTTTT. Translating gives CASSMDRVLAGELFF.

This clone was observed a single time. The chain employs TRBV19 and TRBJ1-1; D might be TRBD1 (5 bases). Per the germline V gene, CDR1 is LNHDA and CDR2 is SQIVND (reference sequence). The CDR3 runs 15 residues. Trimming removed 3 bases from V and 0 bases from J, with 11 bases in between. CDR3 region: CASSIRREVNTEAFF. In DNA form, the CDR3 reads TGTGCCAGTAGTATCCGCAGGGAGGTGAACACTGAAGCTTTCTTT.

The chain links TRBV19 to TRBJ2-1, with TRBD1 identical over 12 bases. V was clipped by 3 bases and J by 14 bases; unmatched bases: 8. Germline-derived CDR1 and CDR2 are LNHDA and SQIVND (reference sequence). The CDR3 runs to 14 residues. The CDR3 DNA reads TGTGCCAGTAGTATGGGACAGGGGGCGGGGCAGGAGTTCTTC. This encodes CASSMGQGAGQEFF.